The 4 T cell receptor beta chains listed next were all sequenced from one sample in a study of siplizumab effects on memory and regulatory T cells. Clones were sequenced by immunoSEQ multiplex PCR, and TCRdb holds only the in-frame ones, with some missing. The profile shows some 100,000 clones, about 94% of them singletons. Sequencing used non-Treg CD4+ T cells sorted from blood. The receptor source for this set is a human donor in good health.

The CDR3 DNA follows: TGTGCCAGCAGCCCGGGGAATAGCAATCAGCCCCAGCATTTT. Protein product: CASSPGNSNQPQHF. J is TRBJ1-5 and V is TRBV2, with D hard to call. The CDR3 has 14 residues. Germline-derived CDR1 and CDR2 are SNHLY and FYNNEI. V lost 6 bases to trimming and J lost 0 bases, with 9 bases between them.

The rearrangement links TRBV15 to TRBJ2-3, with 13 bases aligning to TRBD2. The V and J ends lost 7 bases and 2 bases, in that order; junction bases with no gene match: 6. CDR1 is LNHNV and CDR2 is YYDKDF in the germline V gene (reference sequence). The CDR3 is 16 residues long. CDR3 bases: TGTGCCACCACTACTAGCGGGAGGGCCCACACAGATACGCAGTATTTT. This gives the protein CATTTSGRAHTDTQYF.

CDR3 nucleotide sequence: TGTGCCAGCAGTGTCCTAGCGGTAGACAATGAGCAGTTCTTC. It is translated as CASSVLAVDNEQFF. The chain combines TRBV6-1 with TRBJ2-1; 7 bases map to TRBD2. This CDR3 contains 14 residues. In germline, CDR1 is MNHNS, CDR2 SASEGT. V lost 4 bases, J lost 5 bases, and 5 bases stayed unmatched.

In this sample, this clone turned up once. The CDR3 DNA is TGTGCCAGCAGCTCGGACTCTACCTCGTACCAGAATGAGCAGTTCTTC. Amino acids: CASSSDSTSYQNEQFF. The chain employs TRBV7-3 and TRBJ2-1, with D tentatively TRBD2 (5 bases). Germline lookup yields CDR1 SGHTA and CDR2 FQGTGA. The CDR3 is made up of 16 amino acids. Trimming removed 4 bases at V and 7 bases at J, with 20 bases between.